One and the same sample provided the 24 T cell receptor beta chains below, sequenced in a study of blood T cells in healthy people across ages. Alongside a J-beta primer mix, a sample-barcoded 5' primer served in a second PCR lasting roughly 7 to 11 cycles. TCRdb fed the 5' RACE reads into MiXCR, producing one record per CDR3 protein. The sample records hundreds of thousands of distinct CDR3 sequences, under 30% being singletons. Specimen: blood. The origin of the receptors is a woman at least 80 years old in good health.

This clonotype was seen at least ten times. The chain links TRBV12-3 or TRBV12-4 to TRBJ2-7; D uncertain. This CDR3 has 14 amino acids. V was shortened by 2 bases and J by 2 bases, with 10 bases between the two germline ends. CDR3 sequence (DNA): TGTGCCAGCAGTTTACACAGTACCGCCTACGAGCAGTACTTC. It translates to CASSLHSTAYEQYF.

This clonotype was counted ten times or more. In DNA, the CDR3 is TGTGCCAGCAGCCGGACAGCTCTTAATGAAAAACTGTTTTTT. Protein sequence: CASSRTALNEKLFF. The V gene is TRBV7-6, the J gene TRBJ1-4; the D gene is possibly TRBD1 (6 bases). Trimming stripped 5 bases from V and 4 bases from J, with 11 bases between. The CDR3 is made up of 14 amino acids. Germline CDR1 and CDR2: SGHVS and FNYEAQ.

This clonotype showed up many times. V usage is TRBV2 and J usage is TRBJ2-6; no firm D call. Germline V gene lookup returns CDR1 SNHLY and CDR2 FYNNEI. Trimming left V 2 bases short and J 0 bases short, with 11 bases between. This CDR3 contains 17 residues. CDR3 sequence reads: CASSELGRISGANVLTF. In DNA, the CDR3 is TGTGCCAGCAGTGAATTAGGACGGATCTCTGGGGCCAACGTCCTGACTTTC.

The chain carries TRBV20-1 and TRBJ2-3, with 10 bases matching TRBD2. The CDR3 length is 13 residues. Germline-derived CDR1 and CDR2 are DFQATT and SNEGSKA (reference sequence). Trimming cost V 7 bases and J 3 bases; bases outside gene matches: 4. CDR3 in DNA: TGCAGTGTGATACTAGCGGGAACAGATACGCAGTATTTT. It encodes CSVILAGTDTQYF.

This chain joins TRBV11-3 and TRBJ2-1, with D perhaps given as TRBD1 or TRBD2 (5 bases each). CDR1 and CDR2 from the germline V gene are SGHNT and YENEEA. The CDR3 sequence is 16 residues long. Trimming cost V 4 bases and J 12 bases, with 25 bases left between them. The CDR3 bases are TGTGCCAGCAGCTCCCGGGACGGAGGCTTCGGCGATGGGCAGTTCTTC. Translation gives CASSSRDGGFGDGQFF.

Remarks on this clonotype: It may be a read error: a sequence one base away is much more abundant. This rearrangement joins TRBV9 to TRBJ2-1; D gene unclear. Germline CDR1 and CDR2: SGDLS and YYNGEE. The CDR3 is made up of 14 amino acids. Written as DNA, the CDR3 is TGTGCCAGCAGCGTAGGGGTGTCCTACAATGGGCAGTTCTTC. This gives the protein CASSVGVSYNGQFF.

There are many counts of this clonotype. The chain employs TRBV3-1 and TRBJ2-5; tentative D call: TRBD1 (6 bases). V was shortened by 4 bases and J by 1 base, with 13 bases between the two germline ends. Per the germline V gene, CDR1 is LGHDT and CDR2 is YNNKEL (reference sequence). There are 15 residues in the CDR3. CDR3 in amino acids: CASSLLQGVQETQYF. The CDR3 DNA follows: TGTGCCAGCAGCCTGCTACAGGGAGTCCAAGAGACCCAGTACTTC.

As regards this clonotype: This sequence may be a read error, since a much larger clone differs from it by one base. V is TRBV5-1 and J is TRBJ1-6; a possible D gene is TRBD1 (5 bases). Germline V gives CDR1 SGHRS, CDR2 YFSETQ. The CDR3 consists of 14 residues. The DNA for the CDR3 is TGCGCCAGCGGCTTGGGACGGAAAAATTCACCCCTCCACTTT. It is translated as CASGLGRKNSPLHF.

At least ten counts were recorded for this clonotype. This chain connects TRBV5-1 to TRBJ2-3, with 9 bases that match TRBD2. The CDR3 consists of 17 residues. V shed 0 bases and J 2 bases; nucleotides not matched to a gene: 7. Germline CDR1 is SGHRS and CDR2 is YFSETQ. The DNA of the CDR3 is TGCGCCAGCAGCTTGGATCCTAGCGGGGTATCCACAGATACGCAGTATTTT. Protein product: CASSLDPSGVSTDTQYF.

This clonotype has at least ten counts. The chain combines TRBV2 with TRBJ1-2; D is undetermined. Germline V gene data show CDR1 as SNHLY and CDR2 as FYNNEI. The CDR3 extends over 13 amino acids. V was pared by 5 bases and J by 2 bases, with 9 bases between. The CDR3 DNA is TGTGCCAGCAGTCCCCCCGTCAACTATGGCTACACCTTC. Translated, it gives CASSPPVNYGYTF.

This clonotype occurred many times. The chain carries TRBV7-9 and TRBJ2-5; the D gene could be TRBD1 or TRBD2 (7 bases each). Trimming took off 7 bases at V and 4 bases at J, with 19 bases between the two ends. The CDR3 covers 15 residues. Germline assignment: CDR1 SEHNR and CDR2 FQNEAQ (reference sequence). The CDR3 spells CASTPGGGRGETQYF. The CDR3 coding sequence is TGTGCCAGCACCCCAGGGGGGGGACGAGGAGAGACCCAGTACTTC. The variable domain in full, completed from reference TRBV7-9 and TRBJ2-5, reads DTGVSQNPRHKITKRGQNVTFRCDPISEHNRLYWYRQTLGQGPEFLTYFQNEAQLEKSRLLSDRFSAERPKGSFSTLEIQRTEQGDSAMYLCASTPGGGRGETQYFGPGTRLLVL.

The table lists this clonotype with a count of one. This sequence joins TRBV5-1 and TRBJ1-1; the D is unclear. The CDR3 contains 13 residues. V was clipped by 5 bases and J by 1 base, with 9 bases between them. Germline V gene sequence: CDR1 SGHRS, CDR2 YFSETQ. The CDR3 DNA reads as TGCGCCAGCAGAAGTGCAGAGAACACTGAAGCTTTCTTT. This sequence encodes CASRSAENTEAFF.

Ten or more counts support this clonotype. V and J are TRBV6-1 and TRBJ1-5; D remains unclear. CDR1 and CDR2 (germline): MNHNS, SASEGT. The V and J ends lost 7 bases and 4 bases respectively, with 14 bases between them. The CDR3 is made up of 14 amino acids. CDR3 protein: CASTPMYGNQPQHF. The CDR3 DNA reads TGTGCCAGCACCCCGATGTACGGGAATCAGCCCCAGCATTTT.

This clonotype was counted many times. This chain links TRBV12-3 or TRBV12-4 with TRBJ2-1, with D tentatively TRBD1 or TRBD2 (5 bases each). Deletions cut 3 bases from V and 7 bases from J, with 13 bases between. This CDR3 has 14 amino acids. This CDR3 reads CASSFGAEGNEQFF. CDR3 DNA: TGTGCCAGCAGTTTCGGGGCTGAGGGGAATGAGCAGTTCTTC.

This clonotype was seen repeatedly, ten times or more. The chain recombines TRBV4-2 with TRBJ2-4; 10 positions match TRBD2. Germline trimming cut 0 bases from V and 8 bases from J; bases unmatched to any gene: 7. This CDR3 is 16 amino acids long. Germline V gene lookup returns CDR1 LGHNA and CDR2 YNFKEQ. CDR3: CASSQDGAGGPDIQYF. The CDR3 DNA follows: TGTGCCAGCAGCCAAGACGGAGCGGGGGGGCCCGACATTCAGTACTTC.

This sequence joins TRBV30 and TRBJ1-5; the match to TRBD1 covers 9 bases. The CDR3 has 13 residues. Germline CDR1 is GTSNPN and CDR2 is SVGIG (reference sequence). V dropped 5 bases and J dropped 2; count of bases not matched to a gene: 1. This CDR3 reads CAWRDRGNQPQHF. CDR3 coding DNA: TGTGCCTGGCGGGACAGGGGCAATCAGCCCCAGCATTTT.

This clonotype was counted ten times or more. CDR3: CASSLKDNSPLHF. Here the CDR3 DNA reads TGTGCCAGCAGTTTAAAGGATAATTCACCCCTCCACTTT. V is TRBV12-3 or TRBV12-4 and J is TRBJ1-6; D is unresolved. CDR3 length equals 13 residues. The V gene lost 2 bases and the J gene lost 5 bases, with 4 bases spanning the gap.

The table lists this clonotype with many counts. The chain couples TRBV7-2 to TRBJ1-6; D gene uncertain. CDR3 length equals 15 residues. In germline, CDR1 is SGHTA, CDR2 FQGNSA. Between the trimmed V and J ends, which lost 6 bases and 7 bases, there was a span of 16 bases. CDR3 nucleotides: TGTGCCAGCAGACTAACAGATTCGGGAAATTCACCCCTCCACTTT. Translation gives CASRLTDSGNSPLHF.

This clonotype has a handful of counts. The chain recombines TRBV5-6 with TRBJ1-1; D possibly corresponds to TRBD1 (6 bases). Germline V gives CDR1 SGHDT, CDR2 YYEEEE. The CDR3 runs to 13 residues. The germline V and J ends were trimmed by 4 bases and 1 base, with 8 bases remaining between them. CDR3 in amino acids: CASSMDRNTEAFF. The CDR3 coding sequence is TGTGCCAGCAGCATGGACAGGAACACTGAAGCTTTCTTT.

Of note for this clonotype: This may arise from a read error, as a much more abundant clone is one base away. The rearrangement links TRBV7-6 to TRBJ2-7; 8 nucleotides match TRBD1. V was clipped by 3 bases and J by 7 bases; unmatched bases: 8. The CDR3 consists of 14 residues. CDR1 is SGHVS and CDR2 is FNYEAQ in the germline V gene. CDR3 nucleotide sequence: TGTGCCAGCAGCTTGAGCAGGGGGCACAATGAGCAGTACTTC. It specifies CASSLSRGHNEQYF. Full variable domain (rest looked up from reference TRBV7-6 and TRBJ2-7): GAGVSQSPRYKVTKRGQDVALRCDPISGHVSLYWYRQALGQGPEFLTYFNYEAQQDKSGLPNDRFSAERPEGSISTLTIQRTEQRDSAMYRCASSLSRGHNEQYFGPGTRLTVT.

This rearrangement joins TRBV5-1 to TRBJ2-7; TRBD1 is a possible D gene (5 bases). CDR1 and CDR2 from the germline V gene are SGHRS and YFSETQ. The CDR3 has 17 residues. Deletions cut 4 bases from V and 0 bases from J, with 20 bases between. The CDR3 sequence: CASSMQLTGDSSYEQYF. CDR3 DNA sequence: TGCGCCAGCAGCATGCAATTGACCGGTGACAGCTCCTACGAGCAGTACTTC.

The sample holds many counts of this clonotype. This rearrangement joins TRBV20-1 to TRBJ1-1; no firm D call. CDR3 size: 11 residues. Per the germline V gene, CDR1 is DFQATT and CDR2 is SNEGSKA (reference sequence). Trimming cost V 5 bases and J 3 bases, with 7 bases left between them. The DNA for the CDR3 is TGCAGTGCTGGGGTCGACACTGAAGCTTTCTTT. Its protein is CSAGVDTEAFF.

This clonotype was observed a few times. Being one base from a much bigger clone, this may be a read error. The chain couples TRBV20-1 to TRBJ2-5; weak D call: TRBD1 (5 bases). V was shortened by 3 bases and J by 11 bases, with 19 bases between the two germline ends. The CDR3 is 13 residues long. CDR1 and CDR2 (germline): DFQATT, SNEGSKA (reference sequence). CDR3 amino acids: CSASLRQYNEQYF. Written as DNA, the CDR3 is TGCAGTGCTAGTCTACGACAGTACAATGAGCAGTACTTC.

This clonotype has only a few counts. With a much larger clone just one base away, this may be a read error. This chain links TRBV27 with TRBJ2-7; D possibly corresponds to TRBD1 (6 bases). The end of the DNA aligns better with TRBJ2-5, so the J call may be wrong. From germline, CDR1 is MNHEY and CDR2 SMNVEV (reference sequence). The CDR3 is made up of 15 amino acids. As DNA, the CDR3 is TGTGTCAGCAGGCCCGGGACAACTCCACAAGAGACCCAGTACTTC. The encoded protein is CVSRPGTTPQETQYF.